This TCR beta chain was sequenced during a study of T cell responses to AZD1222 COVID-19 vaccine (dated by TCRdb to the early 2020s). Looking at the study overall: AZD1222 recipients given second doses at about 4 weeks or at about 12 weeks were pooled, since spike-specific TCR depth and breadth were not found to differ between the two schedules. TCR sequencing covered roughly 230 trial participants: about 210 given two doses of AZD1222 and about 26 given two doses of MenACWY control vaccine. Trial participants were enrolled by age into 18-55, 56-69 and 70-plus year subgroups, with roughly 150, 30 and 60 TCR-sequenced participants respectively.

The CDR3 regions of human TCRbeta chains were subjected to immunosequencing. Concerning the study's data processing: Repertoire TCRs were checked for matches against a reference library of SARS-CoV-2-specific TCRs that had been generated using the MIRA antigen-specificity platform. Breadth was defined as the fraction of unique TCRs that were SARS-CoV-2-associated. Depth was defined as the fraction of total T cells that were SARS-CoV-2-associated. Each spike-specific TCR was assigned to its reactive spike region and to a CD4 or CD8 class using the MIRA data. Log10-transformed breadth and depth values were compared by one-way ANOVA with Sidak's multiple comparisons tests. Not all clones reach the TCRdb copy of this immuneACCESS table, which keeps in-frame sequences only. Checked studies attribute under half of the gap to unresolved V genes and leave the rest unexplained. V and J calls and clone size are copied from that table; D and trimming were computed from the DNA. This sample gives tens of thousands of clones in total; roughly 90% of them show up just once. Of the sample, approximately 5.2% is held by the ten largest clones.

In the paper's terms, the time point label means: baseline before first vaccination. Vaccinee samples were obtained from the UK trials COV001 and COV002, which included a single-blind randomized controlled phase 2/3 trial of AZD1222 (ChAdOx1 nCoV-19) in healthy adults. Trial participant PBMC samples were collected at day 0 and day 28 after the second dose for TCRbeta chain sequencing. With regard to this clone: No cognate antigen has been identified for it. No qualities accompany the bases; no much larger clone lies one base away.

Reading from cysteine to phenylalanine, the CDR3 counts 16 amino acids. Only CDR3 DNA remains: 48 bases, in frame from the first base. The study at large found these results: Spike-specific TCR breadth and depth rose significantly after two AZD1222 doses compared with day 0 and with MenACWY recipients. Because no samples from the day 14 peak response were available, repertoires could be characterized only after the peak T cell response. Participants were mostly white British, with more females than males. The authors suggested clonal diversity may have been underestimated. The vaccine-associated CD4 TCRs covered the entire spike protein, and the dominant responses fell in regions 160-218 and 743-854. Conclusions about previously exposed vaccinees were limited because only a handful of AZD1222 recipients were SARS-CoV-2 seropositive at baseline. Reportedly, close to half of the unique spike-specific TCRs recognized epitopes lying outside the regions that are mutated in the B.1.351 and B.1.1.7 variants. The 56-69-year group was small, and its depth increase did not reach significance, likely because of low power.

Sequencing used peripheral blood, obtained on day 0 of AZD1222 vaccination. This chain joins TRBV1 to TRBJ1-6; the table's D call TRBD1 went unverified against the DNA. TRBV1 is shown as a pseudogene. The sequence was collected from an adult in good health. The CDR3 is CTSKPSGQRDNSPLHF. The nucleotides are TGCACCAGCAAGCCTAGTGGACAGAGAGATAATTCACCCCTCCACTTT.